This note documents a single T cell receptor (beta chain) sequence. The data belong to a study of T-cell memory formation after mild COVID-19. TCRdb fed the 5' RACE reads into MiXCR, producing one record per CDR3 protein. The sample shows roughly 350,000 distinct CDR3 sequences, 28% of them seen only once. The CDR3 has 16 residues. The V and J ends lost 0 bases and 5 bases respectively, with 14 bases between them. Germline assignment: CDR1 MGHRA and CDR2 YSYEKL. The V gene is TRBV4-1, the J gene TRBJ1-5, with D possibly matching TRBD1 (6 bases). This TCR came from an adult woman who had mild COVID-19 (a few samples of this study predate the infection). Cell type and time point are not known. The sample comprised PBMCs or a T cell subset sorted from them (not recorded which). CDR3 sequence: CASSQEPAGVDQPQHF. The CDR3 nucleotides are TGCGCCAGCAGCCAAGAGCCGGCAGGGGTAGATCAGCCCCAGCATTTT.